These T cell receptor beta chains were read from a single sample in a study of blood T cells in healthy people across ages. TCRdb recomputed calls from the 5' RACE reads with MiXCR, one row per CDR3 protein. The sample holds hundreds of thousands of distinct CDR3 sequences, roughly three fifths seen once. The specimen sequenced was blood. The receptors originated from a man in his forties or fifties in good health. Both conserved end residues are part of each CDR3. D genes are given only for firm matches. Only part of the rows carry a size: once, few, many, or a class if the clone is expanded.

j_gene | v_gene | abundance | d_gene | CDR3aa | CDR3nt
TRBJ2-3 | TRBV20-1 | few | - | CSARWLASDTQYF | TGCAGTGCTAGATGGCTAGCGAGCGATACGCAGTATTTT
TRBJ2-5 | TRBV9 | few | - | CASSVGTGSSGETQYF | TGTGCCAGCAGCGTAGGAACAGGGAGCAGTGGGGAGACCCAGTACTTC
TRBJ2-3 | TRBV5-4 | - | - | CAYKRGGTDTQYF | TGTGCCTATAAGAGGGGGGGCACAGATACGCAGTATTTT
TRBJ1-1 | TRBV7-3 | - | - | CASSSGPANTEAFF | TGTGCCAGCAGCTCTGGACCAGCGAACACTGAAGCTTTCTTT
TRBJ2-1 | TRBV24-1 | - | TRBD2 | CATSDPPGGRDEQFF | TGTGCCACCAGTGACCCGCCCGGGGGGAGGGATGAGCAGTTCTTC
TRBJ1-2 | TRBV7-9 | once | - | CASSAANLYGYTF | TGTGCCAGCAGCGCGGCCAACTTGTATGGCTACACCTTC
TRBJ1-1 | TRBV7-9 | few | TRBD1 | CASSPAGQGLMNTEAFF | TGTGCCAGCAGCCCTGCCGGACAGGGGCTCATGAACACTGAAGCTTTCTTT
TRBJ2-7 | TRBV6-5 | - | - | CASSRDRSSYNEQYF | TGTGCCAGCAGTCGAGACAGAAGCTCCTACAATGAGCAGTACTTC
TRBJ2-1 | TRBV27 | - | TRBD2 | CASTYLASGYNEQFF | TGTGCCAGCACCTATCTGGCTAGCGGGTACAATGAGCAGTTCTTC
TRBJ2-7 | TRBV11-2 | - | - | CASSLEEDPSAGGEQYF | TGTGCCAGCAGCTTAGAAGAGGACCCCTCAGCGGGCGGCGAGCAGTACTTC
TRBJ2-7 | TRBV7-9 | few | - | CASAPRERRGEQYF | TGTGCCAGCGCACCCCGGGAAAGACGGGGCGAGCAGTACTTC
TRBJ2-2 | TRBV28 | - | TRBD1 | CASYLRTGTVSLEAGELFF | TGTGCCAGCTATCTTAGAACCGGGACAGTCTCACTGGAGGCCGGGGAGCTGTTTTTT
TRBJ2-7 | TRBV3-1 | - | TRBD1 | CASSQDRGRYEQYF | TGTGCCAGCAGCCAGGACAGGGGAAGGTACGAGCAGTACTTC
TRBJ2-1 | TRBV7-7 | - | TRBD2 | CASSSGEREGRQFF | TGTGCCAGCAGCTCCGGTGAGCGGGAGGGCCGGCAGTTCTTC
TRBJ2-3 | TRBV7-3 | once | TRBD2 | CASSLRRREYNTDTQYF | TGTGCCAGCAGCTTACGTCGGCGGGAGTATAACACAGATACGCAGTATTTT
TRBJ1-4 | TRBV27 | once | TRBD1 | CASSLGDRASEKLFF | TGTGCCAGCAGCTTAGGGGACAGGGCGTCTGAAAAACTGTTTTTT
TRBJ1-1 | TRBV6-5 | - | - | CASRHRSMNTEAFF | TGTGCCAGCAGACACAGGAGCATGAACACTGAAGCTTTCTTT
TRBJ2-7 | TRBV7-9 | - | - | CASSPGRQDYEQYF | TGTGCCAGCAGCCCTGGTCGGCAGGACTACGAGCAGTACTTC
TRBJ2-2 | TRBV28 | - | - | CASSFTGAGELFF | TGTGCCAGCAGTTTTACCGGAGCCGGGGAGCTGTTTTTT
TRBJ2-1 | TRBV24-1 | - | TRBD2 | CATSEGTSGSRGSYNEQFF | TGTGCCACCAGTGAAGGGACTAGCGGGAGTAGGGGCTCCTACAATGAGCAGTTCTTC
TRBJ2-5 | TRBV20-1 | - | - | CSAPKTTGTLRETQYF | TGCAGTGCTCCCAAAACCACCGGGACTCTTAGAGAGACCCAGTACTTC
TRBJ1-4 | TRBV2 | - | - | CASSDLAPGVNEKLFF | TGTGCCAGCAGTGATCTCGCCCCGGGAGTTAATGAAAAACTGTTTTTT
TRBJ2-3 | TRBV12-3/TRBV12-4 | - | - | CASSPMGSMADTQYF | TGTGCCAGCAGTCCTATGGGTAGTATGGCAGATACGCAGTATTTT
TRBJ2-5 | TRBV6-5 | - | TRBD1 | CASSNYGTVQETQYF | TGTGCCAGCAGTAACTACGGGACAGTACAAGAGACCCAGTACTTC
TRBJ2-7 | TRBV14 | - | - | CASSPPTGIEQYF | TGTGCCAGCAGCCCTCCGACTGGGATCGAGCAGTACTTC